A selection of T cell receptor beta chains follows, all from one sample in a study of T cells in localized non-small cell lung cancer. Only in-frame clones appear in the TCRdb table, and some are missing; sequencing was by immunoSEQ multiplex PCR. This table has some 13,000 clones, about four fifths appearing once. The material sequenced was peripheral blood, taken before any cancer treatment. These receptors originate from a male donor at least 60 years old with stage I squamous cell lung carcinoma. The CDR3 runs from the conserved cysteine through the conserved F or W. Fields, in order: D gene, J gene, clone size, V gene, CDR3 DNA, CDR3 protein. A D gene is named only where the DNA matches it firmly. Clone size appears in some rows only: once, few, many, or a class for an expanded clone.

TRBD2	TRBJ2-3	.	TRBV2	TGTGCCAGCATCGGTAGCGGGAGCACGCAGTATTTT	CASIGSGSTQYF
.	TRBJ1-4	.	TRBV9	TGTGCCAGCAGCGTAGCTGGCAGGGAAGTTGAAAAACTGTTTTTT	CASSVAGREVEKLFF
.	TRBJ1-3	.	TRBV9	TGTGCCAGCAGCGAGGTTCCAGGGGAGTCTGGAAACACCATATATTTT	CASSEVPGESGNTIYF
.	TRBJ1-1	.	TRBV2	TGTGCCAGCAGGGCAGAATTTACTGAAGCTTTCTTT	CASRAEFTEAFF
.	TRBJ2-7	few	TRBV11-2	TGTGCCAGCAGCTTAGTGGGCAGCAGCTCCTACGAGCAGTACTTC	CASSLVGSSSYEQYF
TRBD2	TRBJ2-5	.	TRBV18	TGTGCCAGCTCACCGGAACTAGCGGTGAGAGAGACCCAGTACTTC	CASSPELAVRETQYF
.	TRBJ2-7	.	TRBV27	TGTGCCAGCAGTTTATACAGGAACTACGAGCAGTACTTC	CASSLYRNYEQYF
TRBD1	TRBJ1-2	.	TRBV4-2	TGTGCCAGCAGCGGACAGGGGGGGGACTATGGCTACACCTTC	CASSGQGGDYGYTF
.	TRBJ2-1	.	TRBV20-1	TGCAGTGCACTACTAAAGAATGAGCAGTTCTTC	CSALLKNEQFF
TRBD1	TRBJ1-3	.	TRBV6-5	TGTGCCAGCAGTCCGACGACAGGGCCCGGAAACACCATATATTTT	CASSPTTGPGNTIYF
TRBD1	TRBJ2-5	.	TRBV5-7	TGTGCCAGCAGCTTGGGGGACAGGGACCTAAAGCGGGAGACCCAGTACTTC	CASSLGDRDLKRETQYF
.	TRBJ2-2	.	TRBV18	TGTGCCAGCTCACGGGAGACAGGGAACACCGGGGAGCTGTTTTTT	CASSRETGNTGELFF
.	TRBJ2-2	.	TRBV11-3	TGTGCCAGCATCATGGTTAGGGGACTCAACGGGGAGCTGTTTTTT	CASIMVRGLNGELFF
.	TRBJ2-5	.	TRBV5-1	TGCGCCAGCAGCTTGGCCCCTAGCGTCCAAGAGACCCAGTACTTC	CASSLAPSVQETQYF
.	TRBJ2-3	.	TRBV2	TGTGCCAGCAGTGGGGTCGCCCGGACAGATACGCAGTATTTT	CASSGVARTDTQYF